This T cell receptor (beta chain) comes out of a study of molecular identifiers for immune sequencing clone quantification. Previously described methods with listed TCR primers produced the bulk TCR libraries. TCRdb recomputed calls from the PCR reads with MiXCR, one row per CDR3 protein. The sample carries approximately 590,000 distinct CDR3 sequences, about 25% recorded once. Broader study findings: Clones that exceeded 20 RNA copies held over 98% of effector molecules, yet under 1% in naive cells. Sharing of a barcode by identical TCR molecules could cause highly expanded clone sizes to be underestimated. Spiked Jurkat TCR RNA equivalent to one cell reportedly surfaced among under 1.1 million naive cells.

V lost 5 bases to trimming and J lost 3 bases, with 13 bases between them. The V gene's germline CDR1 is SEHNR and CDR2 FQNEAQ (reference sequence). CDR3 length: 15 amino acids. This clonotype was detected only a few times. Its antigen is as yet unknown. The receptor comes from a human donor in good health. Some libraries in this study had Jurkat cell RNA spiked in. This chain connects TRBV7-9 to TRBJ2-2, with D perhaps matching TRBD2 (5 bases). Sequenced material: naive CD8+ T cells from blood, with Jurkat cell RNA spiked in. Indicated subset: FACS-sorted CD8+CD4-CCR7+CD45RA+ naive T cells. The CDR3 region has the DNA TGTGCCAGCAGCCCCCCTGACGGGGACACCGGGGAGCTGTTTTTT. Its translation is CASSPPDGDTGELFF.